Listed here are 12 T cell receptor beta chains from one sample, sequenced in a study of blood T cell repertoires in COVID-19. TCRdb's table, derived via immunoSEQ multiplex PCR, lists solely in-frame clones and lacks some. The sample has roughly 150,000 clones; about four fifths are singletons. The material sequenced was peripheral blood. The receptors were sampled from an older man with active or convalescent COVID-19.

The gene calls are TRBV7-2 and TRBJ1-2; D might be TRBD1 (5 bases). Germline V gene lookup returns CDR1 SGHTA and CDR2 FQGNSA. V was pared by 5 bases and J by 4 bases, with 11 bases between. The CDR3 consists of 13 residues. The chain's CDR3 is CASSQHGAYGYTF. The CDR3, as DNA: TGTGCCAGCAGCCAACATGGGGCCTATGGCTACACCTTC.

There are a few counts of this clone. Here the CDR3 reads CASSSTSREKLFF. CDR3 in DNA: TGTGCCAGCTCTTCTACTTCGCGGGAAAAACTGTTTTTT. The chain recombines TRBV2 with TRBJ1-4; D is unclear. The CDR3 is 13 residues long. Germline lookup yields CDR1 SNHLY and CDR2 FYNNEI. Trimming took 8 bases from V and 8 from J, leaving 15 bases between them.

This rearrangement joins TRBV9 to TRBJ2-1; 12 bases map to TRBD2. Trimming at V came to 0 bases and at J to 8 bases, leaving 9 bases not matched to a gene. Per germline, CDR1 SGDLS and CDR2 YYNGEE. The CDR3 is 17 amino acids. CDR3 loop: CASSVGTLAGGLDEQFF. In nucleotides, the CDR3 is TGTGCCAGCAGCGTAGGTACCCTAGCGGGGGGGCTCGATGAGCAGTTCTTC.

The chain combines TRBV18 with TRBJ1-1, with 8 nucleotides matching TRBD1. The length of the CDR3 is 14 residues. V lost 1 base and J lost 6; bases outside the gene matches: 4. Germline CDR1 KGHSH, CDR2 LQKENI. Here the CDR3 reads CASSPLKTGAEAFF. The CDR3, as DNA: TGTGCCAGCTCACCACTAAAGACAGGGGCTGAAGCTTTCTTT.

The gene calls are TRBV2 and TRBJ2-1; D is undetermined. Germline values: CDR1 SNHLY, CDR2 FYNNEI. V was cut by 4 bases and J by 5 bases, with 9 bases left in between. The CDR3 totals 13 residues. Here the CDR3 DNA reads TGTGCCAGCAGTGGGCGGCGGAACAATGAGCAGTTCTTC. It yields the protein CASSGRRNNEQFF.

The V and J genes are TRBV5-1 and TRBJ1-1, with D perhaps matching TRBD1 (5 bases). CDR3 size: 16 residues. Germline V gene sequence: CDR1 SGHRS, CDR2 YFSETQ. V was cut by 4 bases and J by 3 bases, with 19 bases left in between. This CDR3 reads CASSPGDPELDTEAFF. The CDR3, as DNA: TGCGCCAGCAGCCCGGGGGATCCGGAATTGGACACTGAAGCTTTCTTT.

The CDR3 DNA sequence: TGTGCCAGCAGCCCGAGGGGGGGCCTGAACACTGAAGCTTTCTTT. This translates into CASSPRGGLNTEAFF. The chain employs TRBV9 and TRBJ1-1; D is possibly TRBD1 (6 bases). The germline CDR1 and CDR2 sequences are SGDLS and YYNGEE. This CDR3 comprises 15 residues. The V end lost 4 bases, the J end lost 0 bases, and 13 bases lay between the germline ends.

V and J are TRBV7-3 and TRBJ2-1; 8 bases line up with TRBD2. Germline V gene data show CDR1 as SGHTA and CDR2 as FQGTGA. CDR3 length: 15 residues. J lost 7 bases, V lost 5 bases, and 10 bases had no gene match. The CDR3 DNA reads TGTGCCAGCAGCCAAGTATCCGGGACTAGGAATGAGCAGTTCTTC. Its translation: CASSQVSGTRNEQFF.

The chain links TRBV19 to TRBJ1-6; TRBD1 might be the D (5 bases). Per the germline V gene, CDR1 is LNHDA and CDR2 is SQIVND (reference sequence). The CDR3 covers 15 residues. Trimming removed 3 bases at V and 7 bases at J, with 13 bases between. Here the CDR3 DNA reads TGTGCCAGTAGTATTTGGCAGGGTATGAATTCACCCCTCCACTTT. Its protein product is CASSIWQGMNSPLHF.

This clone was observed once. The chain links TRBV18 to TRBJ1-1; possibly TRBD1 for D (5 bases). Germline lookup yields CDR1 KGHSH and CDR2 LQKENI. Trimming took 6 bases from V and 6 from J, leaving 20 bases between them. CDR3 length: 15 amino acids. The CDR3 is CASSWPGRELAEAFF. For the CDR3, the DNA is TGTGCCAGCTCCTGGCCAGGGAGGGAATTGGCTGAAGCTTTCTTT. Combining the CDR3 with reference TRBV18 and TRBJ1-1 gives the whole variable domain NAGVMQNPRHLVRRRGQEARLRCSPMKGHSHVYWYRQLPEEGLKFMVYLQKENIIDESGMPKERFSAEFPKEGPSILRIQQVVRGDSAAYFCASSWPGRELAEAFFGQGTRLTVV.

The chain is built from TRBV2 and TRBJ2-5, with D possibly being TRBD2 (7 bases). Trimming cost V 6 bases and J 3 bases, with 20 bases left between them. Germline V gene data show CDR1 as SNHLY and CDR2 as FYNNEI. This CDR3 region has 16 residues. CDR3 sequence reads: CASRSPFGGGEETQYF. The DNA of the CDR3 is TGTGCCAGCAGATCCCCCTTTGGGGGGGGCGAAGAGACCCAGTACTTC.

This clone was recorded only once. The V call is TRBV10-2, the J call TRBJ1-5; no reliable D call. Trimming removed 8 bases from V and 0 bases from J, with 11 bases in between. CDR3 length equals 14 residues. The germline CDR1 and CDR2 sequences are WSHSY and SAAADI. CDR3 nucleotides: TGCGCCAGCTTGAGAACTTCTAGCAATCAGCCCCAGCATTTT. This sequence encodes CASLRTSSNQPQHF.